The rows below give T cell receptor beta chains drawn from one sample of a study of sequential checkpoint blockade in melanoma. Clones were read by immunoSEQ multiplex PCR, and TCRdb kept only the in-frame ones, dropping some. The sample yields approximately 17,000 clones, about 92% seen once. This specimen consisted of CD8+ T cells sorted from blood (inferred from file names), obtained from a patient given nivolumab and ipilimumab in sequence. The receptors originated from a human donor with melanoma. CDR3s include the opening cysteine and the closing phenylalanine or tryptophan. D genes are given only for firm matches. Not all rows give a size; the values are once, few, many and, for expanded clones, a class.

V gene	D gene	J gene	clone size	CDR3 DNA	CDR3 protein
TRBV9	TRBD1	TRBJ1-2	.	TGTGCCAGCAGCCTAACAGGGGCCACTCTTTACTATGGCTACACCTTC	CASSLTGATLYYGYTF
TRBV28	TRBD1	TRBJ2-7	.	TGTGCCAGCACTCCGCCAGACAGGGTTTACGTGTACGAGCAGTACTTC	CASTPPDRVYVYEQYF
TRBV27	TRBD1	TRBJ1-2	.	TGTGCCAGCAGACCGCCGGGACAGGCATATTATGGCTACACCTTC	CASRPPGQAYYGYTF
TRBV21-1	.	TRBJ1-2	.	TGTGCCAGCAGCAAAGGCTACGGGACAGGTTCTCCCTTTGGCTATGGCTACACCTTC	CASSKGYGTGSPFGYGYTF
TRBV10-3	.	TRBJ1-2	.	TGTGCCATCAGTGAGATCAACAGGAAGTATGGCTACACCTTC	CAISEINRKYGYTF
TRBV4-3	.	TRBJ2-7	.	TGCGCCAGCAGCCAAGATCTAGGCAGCTACGAGCAGTACTTC	CASSQDLGSYEQYF
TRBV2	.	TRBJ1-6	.	TGTGCCAGCAGGGACAGTCAGGTATTGAATTCACCCCTCCACTTT	CASRDSQVLNSPLHF
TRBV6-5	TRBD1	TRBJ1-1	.	TGTGCCAGCAGTTTGGGACAGAGGAACACTGAAGCTTTCTTT	CASSLGQRNTEAFF
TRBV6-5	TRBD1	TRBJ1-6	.	TGTGCCAGCGGGCAGGGGGATTCACCCCTCCACTTT	CASGQGDSPLHF
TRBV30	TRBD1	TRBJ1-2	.	TGTGCCTGGGAAGGGGGCCTGAACTATGGCTACACCTTC	CAWEGGLNYGYTF
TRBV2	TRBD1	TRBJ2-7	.	TGTGCCAGCAGTGAGTACCCGGGACAGGGGATGGAAGAGCAGTACTTC	CASSEYPGQGMEEQYF
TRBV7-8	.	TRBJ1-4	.	TGTGCCAGCAGCCCCCCGGACTCAACTAATGAAAAACTGTTTTTT	CASSPPDSTNEKLFF
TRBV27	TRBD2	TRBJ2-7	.	TGTGCCAGCAGTTTTAGCGGGAGCTCCTACGAGCAGTACTTC	CASSFSGSSYEQYF
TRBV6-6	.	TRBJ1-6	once	TGTGCCAGCATCAGGGGATTTGATTCACCCCTCCACTTT	CASIRGFDSPLHF
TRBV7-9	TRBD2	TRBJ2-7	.	TGTGCCAGCAGCCACGGACTAGCGGGAGACTCCTACGAGCAGTACTTC	CASSHGLAGDSYEQYF
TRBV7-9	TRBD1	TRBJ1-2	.	TGTGCCAGCAGCTTCATGACAGGGGGTACCTATGGCTACACCTTC	CASSFMTGGTYGYTF
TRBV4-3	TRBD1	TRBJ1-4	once	TGCGCCAGCAGCCAAGAAGGGGGCATCTATGAAAAACTGTTTTTT	CASSQEGGIYEKLFF
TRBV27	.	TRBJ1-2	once	TGTGCCAGCAGTGGCGGGGGCGGCTATGGCTACACCTTC	CASSGGGGYGYTF
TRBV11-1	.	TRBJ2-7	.	TGTGCCAGCAGCTTTCCGGAGGGAAGGGAAGAGCAGTACTTC	CASSFPEGREEQYF
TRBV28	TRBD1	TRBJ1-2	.	TGTGCCAGCAGATGGACAGGACCGAATGGCTACACCTTC	CASRWTGPNGYTF
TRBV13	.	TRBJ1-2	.	TGTGCCAGCAGCGCTTCAGGGGCCTATGGCTACACCTTC	CASSASGAYGYTF
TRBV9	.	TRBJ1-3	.	TGTGCCAGCACCTCGGGTGCAAACACCATATATTTT	CASTSGANTIYF
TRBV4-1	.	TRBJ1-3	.	TGCGCCAGCAGCCTGACAGTCTCTGGAAACACCATATATTTT	CASSLTVSGNTIYF
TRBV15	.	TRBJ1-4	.	TGTGCCACCAGCAGAGCTCGGCTCGCGGGGGAAAAACTGTTTTTT	CATSRARLAGEKLFF
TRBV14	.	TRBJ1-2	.	TGTGCCAGCAGCCAAGATAGCGCAGATTACTATGGCTACACCTTC	CASSQDSADYYGYTF
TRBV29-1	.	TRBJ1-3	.	TGCAGCGTCGGGGTATGGGAAAGCTCTGGAAACACCATATATTTT	CSVGVWESSGNTIYF
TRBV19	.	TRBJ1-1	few	TGTGCCAGTAGTTGGGGCACTATGAACACTGAAGCTTTCTTT	CASSWGTMNTEAFF
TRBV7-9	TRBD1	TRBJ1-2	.	TGTGCCAGCAGTTTCGGGACAGGGGTAAACTATGGCTACACCTTC	CASSFGTGVNYGYTF
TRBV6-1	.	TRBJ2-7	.	TGTGCCAGCAGTGCCACGACAGCCTACGAGCAGTACTTC	CASSATTAYEQYF
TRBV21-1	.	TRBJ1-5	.	TGTGCCAGCAGCAAAGACTCAACCGGGAAAAAAAGTACTCAGCCCCAGCATTTT	CASSKDSTGKKSTQPQHF
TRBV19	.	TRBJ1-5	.	TGTGCCGACATAGATAGCAATCAGCCCCAGCATTTT	CADIDSNQPQHF
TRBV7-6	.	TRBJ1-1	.	TGTGCCAGCAGCCGGGGGGGAGGAACTGAAGCTTTCTTT	CASSRGGGTEAFF
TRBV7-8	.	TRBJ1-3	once	TGTGCCAGCAGCTTTGTGAGGGAGTACCAAGGGGGAAACACCATATATTTT	CASSFVREYQGGNTIYF
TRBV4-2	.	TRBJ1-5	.	TGTGCCAGCAGCCAAGAACAGGGAAGCAATCAGCCCCAGCATTTT	CASSQEQGSNQPQHF